The clone carrying this T cell receptor beta chain was seen many times. Its matching antigen is unknown. This entry is derived from a study of read filtering for tumor transcriptome and immune sequencing. Regarding the study as a whole: Even smaller IR-seq throughput identified most shared clonotypes.

This library used around 400 ng RNA and molecular barcoded adaptors spanning alpha/delta and beta/gamma chains. TCRdb itself ran the reads through MiXCR, one entry per CDR3 protein. The sample has 39,000 or so distinct CDR3 sequences; roughly an eighth are singletons. This CDR3 is 13 amino acids long. Trimming removed 9 bases from V and 1 base from J; junction bases left unmatched: 5. Per the germline V gene, CDR1 is MNHEY and CDR2 is SVGAGI. At the time of active disease, bone marrow was collected from every patient. The chain links TRBV6-5 to TRBJ2-5; the match to TRBD1 covers 7 bases. The sequence was obtained from a donor at least 40 years old with multiple myeloma. Sequencing used a population of CD138-negative cells sorted from bone marrow. CDR3 DNA sequence: TGTGCCAGTAACAGGGGCTCCCAAGAGACCCAGTACTTC. Its protein is CASNRGSQETQYF.